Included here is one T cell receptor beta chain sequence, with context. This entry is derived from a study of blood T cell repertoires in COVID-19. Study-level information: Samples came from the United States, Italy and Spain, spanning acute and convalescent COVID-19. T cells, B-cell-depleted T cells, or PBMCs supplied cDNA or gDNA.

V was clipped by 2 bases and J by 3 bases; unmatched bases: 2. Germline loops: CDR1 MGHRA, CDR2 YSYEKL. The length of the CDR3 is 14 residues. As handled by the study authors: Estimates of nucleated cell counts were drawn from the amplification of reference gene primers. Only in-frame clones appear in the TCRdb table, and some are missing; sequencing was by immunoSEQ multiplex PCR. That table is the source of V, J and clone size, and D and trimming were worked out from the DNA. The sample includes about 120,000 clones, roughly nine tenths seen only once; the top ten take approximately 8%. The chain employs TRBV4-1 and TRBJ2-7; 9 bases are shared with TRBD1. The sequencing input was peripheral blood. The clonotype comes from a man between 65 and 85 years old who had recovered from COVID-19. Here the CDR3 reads CASSQRTGDYEQYF. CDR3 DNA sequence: TGCGCCAGCAGCCAACGGACAGGGGACTACGAGCAGTACTTC.